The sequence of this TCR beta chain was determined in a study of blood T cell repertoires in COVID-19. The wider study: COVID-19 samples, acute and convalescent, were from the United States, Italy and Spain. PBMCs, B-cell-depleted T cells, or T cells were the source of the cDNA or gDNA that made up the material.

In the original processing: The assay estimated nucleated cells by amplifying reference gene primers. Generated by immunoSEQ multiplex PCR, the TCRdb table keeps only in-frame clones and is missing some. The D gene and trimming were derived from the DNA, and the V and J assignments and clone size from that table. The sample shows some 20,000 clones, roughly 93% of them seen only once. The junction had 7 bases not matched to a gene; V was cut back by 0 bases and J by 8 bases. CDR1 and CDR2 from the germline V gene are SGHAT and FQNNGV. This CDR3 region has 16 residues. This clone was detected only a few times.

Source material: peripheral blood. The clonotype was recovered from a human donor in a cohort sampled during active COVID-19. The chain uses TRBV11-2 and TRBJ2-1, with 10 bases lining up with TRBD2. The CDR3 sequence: CASSLDTLAGVDEQFF. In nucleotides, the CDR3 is TGTGCCAGCAGCTTAGATACCCTAGCGGGGGTCGATGAGCAGTTCTTC.